This is a list of T cell receptor beta chains from one sample in a study of blood T cell repertoires in COVID-19. TCRdb keeps only in-frame clones here, not all; method: immunoSEQ multiplex PCR. The repertoire holds approximately 170,000 clones, with less than 90% as singletons. The source material was peripheral blood. These receptors all stem from a man in his sixties with acute or convalescent COVID-19. Each CDR3 is given without its conserved first and last residue.

v_call cdr3_length cdr3_aa
TRBV18 12 ASSPQREGTEAF
TRBV27 9 ASIHRGEQY
TRBV30 15 AWSDDSSVRGYNEQF
TRBV13 13 ASSSREQLNNEQF
TRBV27 14 ASAPELAISTDTQY
TRBV18 14 ASSQSQGEAYYGYT
TRBV30 11 AWSVQDQETQY
TRBV4-1 13 ASSRESGADTEAF
TRBV6-6 11 ASRPGAYSPLH
TRBV6-4 18 ASSDSTFHPWGGPGNTIY
TRBV6-5 12 ASSYSNGNTEAF
TRBV27 14 ASSLLGDRGPYGYT
TRBV19 17 ASSSLSRDRLTSNQPQH
TRBV9 12 ASSVAQGNTEAF
TRBV7-2 12 ASSRDSSNQPQH
TRBV11-3 14 ASSLTGQGGGYEQY
TRBV6-5 12 ASRTAVRGRIQY
TRBV7-2 13 ASSLAPGERNTIY
TRBV6-5 13 ASIFSGGVSGELF
TRBV6-5 13 ASSYFPALNTEAF
TRBV27 11 ASSVGLYYEQY
TRBV11-3 16 ASSPTARDRGNTGELF
TRBV9 15 ASSPIPGQSGAGELF
TRBV6-6 12 ASSAGTSGGGLF
TRBV29-1 12 SVQPQGADDEQF
TRBV7-8 11 ASSYNQRIEQF
TRBV27 15 ASSLGVAGGLEETQY
TRBV29-1 14 SVEVPGIGSGNTIY